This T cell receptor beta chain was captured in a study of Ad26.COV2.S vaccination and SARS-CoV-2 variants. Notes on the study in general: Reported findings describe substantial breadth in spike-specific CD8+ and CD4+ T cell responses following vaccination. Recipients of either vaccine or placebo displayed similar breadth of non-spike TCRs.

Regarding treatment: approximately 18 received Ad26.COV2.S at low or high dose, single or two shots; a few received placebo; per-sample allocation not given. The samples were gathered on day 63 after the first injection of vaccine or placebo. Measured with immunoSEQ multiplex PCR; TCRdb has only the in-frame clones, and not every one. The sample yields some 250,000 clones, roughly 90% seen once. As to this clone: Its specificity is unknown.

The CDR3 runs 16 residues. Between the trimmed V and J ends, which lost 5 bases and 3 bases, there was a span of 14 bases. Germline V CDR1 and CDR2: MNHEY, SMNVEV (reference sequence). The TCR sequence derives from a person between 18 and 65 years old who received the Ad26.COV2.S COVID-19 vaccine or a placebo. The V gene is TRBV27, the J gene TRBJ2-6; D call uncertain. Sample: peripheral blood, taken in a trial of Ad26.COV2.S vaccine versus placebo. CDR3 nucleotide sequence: TGTGCCAGCAGTCCCCAGGTCCTAGGTGGGGCCAACGTCCTGACTTTC. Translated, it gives CASSPQVLGGANVLTF. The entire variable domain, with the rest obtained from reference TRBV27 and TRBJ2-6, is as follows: EAQVTQNPRYLITVTGKKLTVTCSQNMNHEYMSWYRQDPGLGLRQIYYSMNVEVTDKGDVPEGYKVSRKEKRNFPLILESPSPNQTSLYFCASSPQVLGGANVLTFGAGSRLTVL.